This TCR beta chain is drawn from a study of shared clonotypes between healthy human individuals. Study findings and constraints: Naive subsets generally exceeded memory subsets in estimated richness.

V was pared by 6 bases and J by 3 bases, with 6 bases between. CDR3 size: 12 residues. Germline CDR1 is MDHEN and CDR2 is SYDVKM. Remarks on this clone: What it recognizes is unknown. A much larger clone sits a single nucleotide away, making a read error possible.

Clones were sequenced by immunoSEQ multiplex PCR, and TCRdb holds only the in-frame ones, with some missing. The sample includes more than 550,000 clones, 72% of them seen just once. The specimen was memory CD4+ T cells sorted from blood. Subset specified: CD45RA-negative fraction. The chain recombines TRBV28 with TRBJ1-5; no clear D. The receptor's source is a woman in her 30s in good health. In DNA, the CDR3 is TGTGCCAGCAGGGGTAACAATCAGCCCCAGCATTTT. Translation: CASRGNNQPQHF.